The following is a TCR beta chain sequence with its context. What it binds is unknown. Produced via immunoSEQ multiplex PCR; TCRdb's table is partial and in-frame only. The sample consists of 100,000 to 150,000 clones, about 90% of them appearing once. This sample was taken from a study of T cells in localized non-small cell lung cancer. The CDR3 covers 15 residues. The junction had 7 bases not matched to a gene; V was cut back by 2 bases and J by 5 bases. Looked up from germline, CDR1 is KGHSH and CDR2 is LQKENI. Study results and limitations: T cell clonality was highest in uninvolved adjacent lung, above tumor. Owing to sequencing of a solitary tumor region, heterogeneity cannot be discounted.

The sequencing used peripheral blood, collected before any cancer treatment. The rearrangement joins TRBV18 to TRBJ2-5, with 8 bases lining up with TRBD1. This TCR came from a female donor older than 55 with stage I lung adenocarcinoma. The CDR3 reads CASSPGGQVMETQYF. CDR3 nucleotides: TGTGCCAGCTCACCAGGGGGACAGGTGATGGAGACCCAGTACTTC.